One sample yielded the 21 T cell receptor beta chains listed below, sequenced in a study of vaccination and CD4 T cells after COVID-19. Treatment defined: approximately 11-day PBMC culture with coronavirus spike peptide pools or control peptides (ViraFEST assay). Sequencing of the DNA from cultured CD4+ T cells was carried out with the Oncomine TCR Beta short-read assay. TCRdb fed the PCR reads into MiXCR, producing one record per CDR3 protein. Among 10,000 to 12,000 distinct CDR3 sequences listed, around 50% were seen once. Their antigens are not known. Sequencing was done on a sample of CD4+ T cells from blood, cultured in vitro. All receptors come from a human donor who had recovered from COVID-19.

CDR3 residues: CASSYEADEQFF. DNA of the CDR3: TGTGCCAGCAGTTACGAGGCGGATGAGCAGTTCTTC. V usage is TRBV2 and J usage is TRBJ2-1; D is ambiguous. The germline CDR1 and CDR2 sequences are SNHLY and FYNNEI. V shed 5 bases and J shed 8 bases, with 10 bases lying between them. The CDR3 spans 12 residues.

The chain carries TRBV7-2 and TRBJ2-5; D ambiguous. Trimming took off 6 bases at V and 2 bases at J, with 4 bases between the two ends. Germline V gene sequence: CDR1 SGHTA, CDR2 FQGNSA. This CDR3 has 11 amino acids. The DNA of the CDR3 is TGTGCCAGCAGTAGGCAAGAGACCCAGTACTTC. Protein: CASSRQETQYF.

This clonotype was seen a handful of times. The rearrangement uses TRBV7-2 and TRBJ2-2, with 16 nucleotides matching TRBD2. The junction had 3 bases not matched to a gene; V was cut back by 7 bases and J by 7 bases. Germline values: CDR1 SGHTA, CDR2 FQGNSA. There are 15 residues in the CDR3. For the CDR3, the DNA is TGTGCCAGCAAGGGGACTAGCGGGAGGGGCGGGGAGCTGTTTTTT. It is translated as CASKGTSGRGGELFF.

This chain joins TRBV28 and TRBJ2-7, with no clear D. Germline CDR1 is MDHEN and CDR2 is SYDVKM. V lost 2 bases and J lost 3, with 2 bases in between. CDR3 length: 11 amino acids. The CDR3 sequence is CASSLGYEQYF. Written as DNA, the CDR3 is TGTGCCAGCAGTTTAGGCTACGAGCAGTACTTC.

On this clonotype: Possible read error: a much larger clone is one base away. V is TRBV7-2 and J is TRBJ1-1, with 7 bases matching TRBD1. CDR1 is SGHTA, CDR2 FQGNSA, per germline. The V and J ends lost 5 bases and 7 bases, in that order; junction bases with no gene match: 7. CDR3 length: 13 amino acids. The CDR3 region is CASSPDRVSEAFF. The CDR3 bases are TGTGCCAGCAGCCCCGACAGGGTGAGTGAAGCTTTCTTT.

This clonotype was observed a single time. The chain couples TRBV7-9 to TRBJ1-2, with 8 bases lining up with TRBD1. With 4 bases clipped from V and 2 bases from J, the junction kept 3 bases outside the gene matches. The V gene's germline CDR1 is SEHNR and CDR2 FQNEAQ (reference sequence). The CDR3 is 14 amino acids. The CDR3 bases are TGTGCCAGCAGCTCCCGGACAGGGAACTATGGCTACACCTTC. Translation: CASSSRTGNYGYTF.

This clonotype was counted only a few times. The chain is built from TRBV7-3 and TRBJ2-3; D may be TRBD2 (5 bases). Between the trimmed V and J ends, which lost 2 bases and 4 bases, there was a span of 7 bases. CDR1 and CDR2 from the germline V gene are SGHTA and FQGTGA. The CDR3 runs 13 residues. The chain's CDR3 is CASSLLSADTQYF. In nucleotides, the CDR3 is TGTGCCAGCAGCTTACTTAGCGCAGATACGCAGTATTTT.

The chain uses TRBV7-6 and TRBJ1-6, with D hard to call. The V and J ends lost 3 bases and 13 bases respectively, with 10 bases between them. The CDR3 has 12 residues. Germline CDR1 is SGHVS and CDR2 is FNYEAQ. For the CDR3, the DNA is TGTGCCAGCAGCTTCCTTCATGGCCCCCTCCACTTT. Translating it yields CASSFLHGPLHF.

The chain links TRBV7-9 to TRBJ2-1, with D possibly being TRBD2 (5 bases). The CDR3 sequence is 17 residues long. V lost 0 bases and J 4 bases, leaving 16 bases between the germline ends. Germline CDR1 is SEHNR and CDR2 is FQNEAQ (reference sequence). CDR3 protein: CASSLASGGRTYNEQFF. The CDR3 DNA sequence: TGTGCCAGCAGCTTAGCGAGCGGTGGACGGACGTACAATGAGCAGTTCTTC.

This clonotype was seen only a few times. CDR3 DNA sequence: TGTGCCAGCAGTGAGGGACAGGGTAATGAAAAACTGTTTTTT. This codes for CASSEGQGNEKLFF. This sequence joins TRBV6-1 and TRBJ1-4; 9 bases align to TRBD1. CDR3 length: 14 residues. CDR1 MNHNS and CDR2 SASEGT come from the germline V gene. Germline trimming cut 3 bases from V and 4 bases from J; bases unmatched to any gene: 0.

A few counts support this clonotype. The CDR3: CASSLRSTGNTEAFF. DNA for the CDR3: TGCGCCAGCAGCTTGAGGAGTACAGGGAACACTGAAGCTTTCTTT. This chain links TRBV5-1 with TRBJ1-1; D possibly corresponds to TRBD1 (5 bases). The CDR3 totals 15 residues. V lost 1 base and J lost 1, with 11 bases in between. The germline CDR1 and CDR2 sequences are SGHRS and YFSETQ.

The chain has TRBV19 and TRBJ2-1, with TRBD2 matching 12 bases. This CDR3 comprises 15 residues. V lost 5 bases, J lost 6 bases, and 5 bases stayed unmatched. Per the germline V gene, CDR1 is LNHDA and CDR2 is SQIVND (reference sequence). DNA for the CDR3: TGTGCCAGTAGTGGTGGGACTAGCGGGCCCAATGAGCAGTTCTTC. This translates into CASSGGTSGPNEQFF.

V gene TRBV28 combines with J gene TRBJ1-6; D is unclear. The CDR3 loop spans 16 amino acids. The germline gives CDR1 MDHEN, CDR2 SYDVKM. Deletions cut 2 bases from V and 6 bases from J, with 14 bases between. The CDR3 region is CASSLGRSRLNSPLHF. The CDR3 DNA reads as TGTGCCAGCAGTTTAGGAAGGTCTCGACTTAATTCACCCCTCCACTTT.

This chain uses TRBV4-2 with TRBJ2-7, with 9 bases matching TRBD1. There are 17 residues in the CDR3. J gave up 1 base and V 11 bases, and 18 bases lay outside the gene matches. From germline, CDR1 is LGHNA and CDR2 YNFKEQ. The CDR3 nucleotides read TGTGCCGCGGGTCCAGAACAGGGGGCGACTAGTTCCTACGAGCAGTACTTC. Its translation is CAAGPEQGATSSYEQYF.

In this sample, this clonotype turned up a few times. This chain uses TRBV15 with TRBJ2-7; D possibly corresponds to TRBD2 (5 bases). The germline V and J ends were trimmed by 6 bases and 2 bases, with 11 bases remaining between them. CDR1 is LNHNV, CDR2 YYDKDF, per germline (reference sequence). The CDR3 consists of 13 residues. CDR3 loop: CATRKEVTYEQYF. The CDR3 DNA follows: TGTGCCACCAGAAAGGAGGTAACCTACGAGCAGTACTTC.

By its share, this clonotype is medium-sized (0.01 to 0.1%). The chain employs TRBV19 and TRBJ1-2; weak D call: TRBD1 (6 bases). The ends were cut back, 5 bases at V and 4 bases at J, with 17 bases in the middle. Germline V CDR1 and CDR2: LNHDA, SQIVND (reference sequence). CDR3 length equals 15 residues. This chain's CDR3 is CASSPAGGRGYGYTF. CDR3 nucleotide sequence: TGTGCCAGTAGTCCCGCGGGGGGCAGAGGCTATGGCTACACCTTC.

This clonotype was found a few times. The chain joins TRBV7-2 to TRBJ2-4; possibly TRBD2 for D (6 bases). CDR3 length equals 15 residues. Deletions cut 2 bases from V and 0 bases from J, with 8 bases between. From germline, CDR1 is SGHTA and CDR2 FQGNSA. For the CDR3, the DNA is TGTGCCAGCAGCTTAAAGGGACTAGCCAAAAACATTCAGTACTTC. Translated, it gives CASSLKGLAKNIQYF.

CDR3 sequence (DNA): TGTGCCAGCAGCCCGCAGAGTGGGGGGTTTGATCAGCCCCAGCATTTT. Translation: CASSPQSGGFDQPQHF. This sequence joins TRBV7-2 and TRBJ1-5; TRBD1 might be the D (5 bases). There are 16 residues in the CDR3. V was trimmed by 5 bases and J by 5 bases, leaving 19 bases between them. Per the germline V gene, CDR1 is SGHTA and CDR2 is FQGNSA.

This chain joins TRBV19 and TRBJ2-1, with 8 nucleotides matching TRBD2. Losses at the gene ends were 3 bases for V and 5 bases for J; bases not matched to a gene: 3. CDR3 size: 14 residues. Germline CDR1 reads LNHDA; CDR2 reads SQIVND (reference sequence). For the CDR3, the DNA is TGTGCCAGTAGTATCGGGACTAGGCACAATGAGCAGTTCTTC. Translated, it gives CASSIGTRHNEQFF. Based on the CDR3 plus reference TRBV19 and TRBJ2-1, the full variable domain is DGGITQSPKYLFRKEGQNVTLSCEQNLNHDAMYWYRQDPGQGLRLIYYSQIVNDFQKGDIAEGYSVSREKKESFPLTVTSAQKNPTAFYLCASSIGTRHNEQFFGPGTRLTVL.

This chain connects TRBV28 to TRBJ1-6; D remains unclear. Germline CDR1 reads MDHEN; CDR2 reads SYDVKM. Trimming stripped 3 bases from V and 7 bases from J, with 16 bases between. The CDR3 has 16 residues. CDR3 DNA sequence: TGTGCCAGCAGTTTTCCCAGGTCCCGAGAGAATTCACCCCTCCACTTT. This gives the protein CASSFPRSRENSPLHF.

The chain uses TRBV7-9 and TRBJ1-4, with D hard to call. The CDR3 loop spans 15 amino acids. The V and J ends lost 5 bases and 5 bases respectively, with 15 bases between them. Per the germline V gene, CDR1 is SEHNR and CDR2 is FQNEAQ (reference sequence). Here the CDR3 DNA reads TGTGCCAGCAGCCTCACGGAGTCATCGAATGAAAAACTGTTTTTT. This sequence encodes CASSLTESSNEKLFF.